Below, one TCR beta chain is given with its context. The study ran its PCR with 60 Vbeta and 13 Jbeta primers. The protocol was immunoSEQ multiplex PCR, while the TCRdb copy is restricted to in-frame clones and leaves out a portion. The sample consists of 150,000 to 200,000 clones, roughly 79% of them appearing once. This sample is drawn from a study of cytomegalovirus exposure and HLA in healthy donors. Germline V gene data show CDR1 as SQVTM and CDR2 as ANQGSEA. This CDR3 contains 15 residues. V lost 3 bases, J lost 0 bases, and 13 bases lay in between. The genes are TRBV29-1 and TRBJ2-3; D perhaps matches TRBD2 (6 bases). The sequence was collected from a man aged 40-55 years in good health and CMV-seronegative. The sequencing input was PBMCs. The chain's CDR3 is CSVDGLATSTDTQYF. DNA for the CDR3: TGCAGCGTTGATGGGCTAGCGACTAGCACAGATACGCAGTATTTT.